This is a list of T cell receptor beta chains from one sample in a study of cytomegalovirus exposure and HLA in healthy donors. Sequencing used immunoSEQ multiplex PCR; TCRdb keeps in-frame clones, though not all of them. There are about 180,000 clones in the sample; around nine tenths occur only once, and less than 3.5% lies in the top ten. The sample consisted of PBMCs. Receptors originate from a man aged 18 to 30 in good health and CMV-seropositive. The conserved cysteine and the conserved F or W are not part of the CDR3 here. Fields, in order: J gene, V gene, D gene, CDR3 protein. D genes are given only for firm matches.

TRBJ1-2 TRBV13 TRBD1 ASSFSTGGADGYT
TRBJ1-2 TRBV9 . ASSAYHGYT
TRBJ2-7 TRBV29-1 TRBD2 SVVGGSLSGRASLSQY
TRBJ2-7 TRBV6-6 . ASGDRGLTPSYEQY
TRBJ2-1 TRBV7-9 . ASSLPGLYNEQF
TRBJ2-1 TRBV29-1 . SVNRDRADNEQF
TRBJ2-1 TRBV5-1 TRBD2 ASTRGDSSLYNEQF
TRBJ2-5 TRBV25-1 TRBD2 ASSIAGSQETQY
TRBJ1-5 TRBV7-8 . ASSQPAAGVLQPQH
TRBJ1-4 TRBV5-1 . ASSLGSTNEKLF
TRBJ2-3 TRBV18 TRBD2 ASSPTSGGFTDTQY
TRBJ2-1 TRBV20-1 . SASDYHEQF
TRBJ2-7 TRBV11-2 . ASSLTVRGYEQY
TRBJ1-5 TRBV5-8 TRBD1 ASSFRQGGLPQH
TRBJ1-5 TRBV6-5 . ASSYGVTGIVH
TRBJ2-5 TRBV10-3 TRBD1 AISSDRDTETQY
TRBJ1-2 TRBV21-1 . ASSLHRAYGYT
TRBJ1-2 TRBV13 . ASSQSGGAGYGYT
TRBJ1-2 TRBV5-6 TRBD1 ASSRDRNYGYT
TRBJ2-7 TRBV9 . ASSFLRAYEQY
TRBJ2-1 TRBV19 TRBD2 ASSTAVAGGNNEQF
TRBJ1-1 TRBV6-6 TRBD1 ASSDRVIVEAF
TRBJ1-3 TRBV11-2 TRBD1 ASTPTGAGNTIY
TRBJ2-2 TRBV11-2 . ASSLVLLTGNTGELF
TRBJ2-2 TRBV9 . ASSLGGGELF
TRBJ2-7 TRBV13 . ASSRGGGMTYEQY
TRBJ2-6 TRBV28 . ASSSQGTGANVLT
TRBJ1-5 TRBV29-1 . SVARGPNQPQH
TRBJ1-2 TRBV5-1 TRBD1 ASSLGQGSAPGYT
TRBJ2-7 TRBV5-1 TRBD2 ASSLVASGISYEQY
TRBJ2-5 TRBV20-1 . SEQDGRTQY
TRBJ1-4 TRBV4-2 . ASSQLGEKLF